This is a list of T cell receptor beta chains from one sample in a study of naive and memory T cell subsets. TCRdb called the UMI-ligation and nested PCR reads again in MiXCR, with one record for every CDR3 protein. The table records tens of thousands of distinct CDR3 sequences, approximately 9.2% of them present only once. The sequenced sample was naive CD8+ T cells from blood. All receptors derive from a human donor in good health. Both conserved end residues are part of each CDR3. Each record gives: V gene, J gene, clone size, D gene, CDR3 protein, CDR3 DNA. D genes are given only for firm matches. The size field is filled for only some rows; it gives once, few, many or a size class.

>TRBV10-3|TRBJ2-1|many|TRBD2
CAIRQTSGLPTSYNEQFF
TGTGCCATCAGGCAAACTAGCGGCCTTCCAACCTCCTACAATGAGCAGTTCTTC
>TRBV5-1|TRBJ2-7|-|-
CASSTLEQGLGYEQYF
TGCGCCAGCAGCACCCTGGAGCAGGGGTTAGGTTACGAGCAGTACTTC
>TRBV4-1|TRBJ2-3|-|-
CASSQARVTDTQYF
TGCGCCAGCAGCCAAGCCAGGGTCACAGATACGCAGTATTTT
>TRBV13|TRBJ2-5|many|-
CASVGGGFGETQYF
TGTGCCAGCGTGGGTGGAGGATTCGGAGAGACCCAGTACTTC
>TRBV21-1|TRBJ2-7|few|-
CASSKATPSGLNEQYF
TGTGCCAGCAGCAAAGCGACGCCTAGCGGGCTAAACGAGCAGTACTTC
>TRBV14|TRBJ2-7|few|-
CASSQAEYEQYF
TGTGCCAGCAGCCAAGCAGAGTACGAGCAGTACTTC
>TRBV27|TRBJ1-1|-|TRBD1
CASSAGQGSNTEAFF
TGTGCCAGCAGTGCGGGACAGGGATCTAACACTGAAGCTTTCTTT
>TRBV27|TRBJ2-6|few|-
CASSLSDSSPYRRNSGANVLTF
TGTGCCAGCAGTTTATCGGATTCTTCTCCTTATAGGCGGAACTCTGGGGCCAACGTCCTGACTTTC
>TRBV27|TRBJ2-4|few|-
CASTEGGIQYF
TGTGCCAGCACCGAGGGCGGAATTCAGTACTTC
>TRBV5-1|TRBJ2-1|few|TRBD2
CASSPGLAEDDSYNEQFF
TGCGCCAGCAGCCCGGGACTAGCGGAGGATGACTCCTACAATGAGCAGTTCTTC
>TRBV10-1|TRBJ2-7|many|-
CASSERFPAGSYEQYF
TGCGCCAGCAGTGAGCGGTTTCCAGCTGGATCCTACGAGCAGTACTTC
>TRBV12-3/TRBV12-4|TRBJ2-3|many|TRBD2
CASSTGTMEYF
TGTGCCAGCAGCACCGGGACTATGGAATATTTT
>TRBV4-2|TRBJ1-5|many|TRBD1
CASSVRQGAESQPQHF
TGTGCCAGCAGCGTCAGACAGGGAGCCGAGAGTCAGCCCCAGCATTTT
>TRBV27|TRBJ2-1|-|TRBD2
CASSLVGIASGSSYNEQFF
TGTGCCAGCAGTTTAGTCGGGATAGCTAGCGGGAGTTCCTACAATGAGCAGTTCTTC
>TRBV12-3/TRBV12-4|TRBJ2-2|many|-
CASSEGPGTGELFF
TGTGCCAGCAGTGAGGGCCCCGGCACCGGGGAGCTGTTTTTT
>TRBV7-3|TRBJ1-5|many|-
CASSLTHGLGPQHF
TGTGCCAGCAGCTTAACACATGGGCTTGGGCCCCAGCATTTT
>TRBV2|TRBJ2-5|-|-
CAISLRDTKDTQYF
TGTGCCATTAGCCTCCGGGACACCAAAGATACCCAGTACTTC
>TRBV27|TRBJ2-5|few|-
CASKPRTEETQYF
TGTGCCAGCAAACCCCGGACAGAAGAGACCCAGTACTTC
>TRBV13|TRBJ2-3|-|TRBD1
CASSLVGGFKATQYF
TGTGCCAGCAGCTTAGTAGGGGGCTTCAAGGCTACGCAGTATTTT
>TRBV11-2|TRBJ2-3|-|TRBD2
CASSLLERGPTDTQYF
TGTGCCAGCAGCTTACTGGAGCGGGGACCCACAGATACGCAGTATTTT
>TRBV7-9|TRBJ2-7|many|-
CASRPPWTDYEQYF
TGTGCCAGCAGACCCCCCTGGACCGACTACGAGCAGTACTTC
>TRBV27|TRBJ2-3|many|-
CASSSHRRSPPDTQYF
TGTGCCAGCAGTTCCCACCGGCGGAGCCCCCCAGATACGCAGTATTTT
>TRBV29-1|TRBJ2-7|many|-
CSVGQTSYEQYF
TGCAGCGTTGGACAGACGTCCTACGAGCAGTACTTC
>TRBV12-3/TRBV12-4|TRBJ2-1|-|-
CASSPLSGRAYNEQFF
TGTGCCAGCAGTCCCCTTAGCGGCAGAGCCTACAATGAGCAGTTCTTC
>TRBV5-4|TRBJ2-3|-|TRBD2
CASSFRREATDTQYF
TGTGCCAGCAGCTTTAGGCGGGAGGCAACAGATACGCAGTATTTT
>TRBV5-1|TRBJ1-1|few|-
CASSLGGWDLNTEAFF
TGCGCCAGCAGCTTGGGAGGGTGGGATCTGAACACTGAAGCTTTCTTT
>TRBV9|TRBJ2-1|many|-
CASSVDGGGEQFF
TGTGCCAGCAGCGTAGATGGGGGAGGAGAGCAGTTCTTC
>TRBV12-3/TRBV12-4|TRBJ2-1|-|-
CASSPIGGDEQFF
TGTGCCAGCAGTCCCATTGGAGGCGATGAGCAGTTCTTC
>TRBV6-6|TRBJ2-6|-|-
CASSPFSTPGANVLTF
TGTGCCAGCAGTCCTTTCTCGACCCCCGGGGCCAACGTCCTGACTTTC
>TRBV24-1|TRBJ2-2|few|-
CATSGAGNVVRTGELFF
TGTGCCACCAGTGGGGCCGGGAACGTAGTCCGGACCGGGGAGCTGTTTTTT
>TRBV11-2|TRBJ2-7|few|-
CASSPADSYEQYF
TGTGCCAGCAGCCCCGCCGACTCCTACGAGCAGTACTTC
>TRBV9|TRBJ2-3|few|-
CASSVDDATDTQYF
TGTGCCAGCAGCGTAGATGATGCGACAGATACGCAGTATTTT
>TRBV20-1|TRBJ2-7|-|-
CSLQGSHYEQYF
TGCAGTTTACAGGGTTCCCACTACGAGCAGTACTTC
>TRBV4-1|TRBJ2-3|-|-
CASSQERWRAGGTDTQYF
TGCGCCAGCAGCCAAGAGAGGTGGCGGGCTGGAGGGACAGATACGCAGTATTTT
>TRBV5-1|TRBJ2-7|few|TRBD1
CASSYPVAGTASSYEQYF
TGCGCCAGCAGCTACCCGGTGGCCGGGACAGCAAGCTCCTACGAGCAGTACTTC
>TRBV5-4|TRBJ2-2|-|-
CASNPGGYTGELFF
TGTGCCAGCAACCCCGGGGGCTACACCGGGGAGCTGTTTTTT